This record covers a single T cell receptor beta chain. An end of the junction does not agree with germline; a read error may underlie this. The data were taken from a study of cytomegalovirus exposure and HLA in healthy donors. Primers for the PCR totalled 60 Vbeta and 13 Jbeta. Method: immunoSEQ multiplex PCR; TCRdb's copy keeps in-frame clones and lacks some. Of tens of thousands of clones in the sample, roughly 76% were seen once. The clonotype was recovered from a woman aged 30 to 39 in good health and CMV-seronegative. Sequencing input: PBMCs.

CDR3 bases: TGTGCCAGCAGTTTAAATACGGCTGTGGGGCCGACATTT. This codes for CASSLNTAVGPTF. V and J are TRBV27 and TRBJ1-1; weak D call: TRBD1 (5 bases). Germline CDR1 MNHEY, CDR2 SMNVEV (reference sequence). This CDR3 is 13 amino acids long.